Included here is one T cell receptor beta chain sequence, with context. No antigen is known for it. The CDR3 extends over 16 amino acids. Trimming stripped 8 bases from V and 4 bases from J, with 23 bases between. CDR1 is MDHEN and CDR2 is SYDVKM in the germline V gene. The data belong to a study of T cell responses to AZD1222 COVID-19 vaccine. General observations from the study: Sampled repertoires all dated from after the peak T cell response.

Sequencing was performed with immunoSEQ multiplex PCR; in TCRdb, only in-frame clones are kept and a portion is missing. The sample has some 110,000 clones; approximately 85% are singletons. This clonotype was obtained from an adult in good health. The chain has TRBV28 and TRBJ1-2; tentative D call: TRBD1 (5 bases). The source was peripheral blood, collected on day 0 of MenACWY control vaccination. The CDR3 region has the DNA TGTGCCAGCGGCTATTGGGACGCGGGGCTATTCTATGGCTACACCTTC. This encodes CASGYWDAGLFYGYTF.